These 26 T cell receptor beta chains originate from one sample sequenced in a study of cytotoxic CD8 clonotypes in ibrutinib-treated CLL. This table comes from immunoSEQ multiplex PCR, and its TCRdb copy is limited to in-frame clones, with some not included. The sample has 330,000 or so clones; roughly 70% are singletons. The sequencing here drew on PBMCs, taken after 36 months of ibrutinib treatment. These receptors all come from a human donor with chronic lymphocytic leukemia.

V and J are TRBV6-1 and TRBJ2-7; TRBD2 aligns across 11 bases. V gave up 6 bases and J gave up 4 bases; unmatched junction bases: 5. CDR1 is MNHNS, CDR2 SASEGT, per germline. This CDR3 is built from 14 residues. In DNA form, the CDR3 reads TGTGCCAGCAGCAGACTAGCGGGACAGTACGAGCAGTACTTC. This encodes CASSRLAGQYEQYF.

This sequence joins TRBV5-1 and TRBJ2-2; 11 bases line up with TRBD2. The V and J ends lost 1 base and 7 bases, in that order; junction bases with no gene match: 12. In germline, CDR1 is SGHRS, CDR2 YFSETQ. There are 18 residues in the CDR3. The CDR3 sequence is CASSLRTSGLSRGGELFF. CDR3 DNA: TGCGCCAGCAGCTTGAGGACTAGCGGGTTGTCTCGTGGCGGGGAGCTGTTTTTT.

This clone occurred a few times. The J gene is TRBJ1-2, the V gene TRBV2; possibly TRBD1 for D (6 bases). V was cut by 0 bases and J by 7 bases, with 15 bases left in between. CDR1 and CDR2 (germline): SNHLY, FYNNEI. There are 15 residues in the CDR3. The CDR3, as DNA: TGTGCCAGCAGTGAAGCGCTATTGGGGACAATTGGCTACACCTTC. Translated: CASSEALLGTIGYTF.

This clone was recorded once. The CDR3 DNA reads TGTGCCAGCAGCTACCGGGGTCCCACTGAAGCTTTCTTT. It yields the protein CASSYRGPTEAFF. The chain carries TRBV5-5 and TRBJ1-1; D unclear. CDR3 size: 13 residues. Germline loops: CDR1 SGHKS, CDR2 YYEKEE (reference sequence). V lost 3 bases and J lost 4, with 10 bases in between.

The rearrangement uses TRBV7-6 and TRBJ1-2, with D maybe TRBD1 (6 bases). V lost 3 bases and J 7 bases, leaving 12 bases between the germline ends. The germline V gene has CDR1 SGHVS and CDR2 FNYEAQ. The length of the CDR3 is 13 residues. Here the CDR3 reads CASSLGAGTGYTF. Here the CDR3 DNA reads TGTGCCAGCAGCTTGGGGGCAGGGACTGGCTACACCTTC. The variable domain in full, with the rest retrieved from reference TRBV7-6 and TRBJ1-2, is GAGVSQSPRYKVTKRGQDVALRCDPISGHVSLYWYRQALGQGPEFLTYFNYEAQQDKSGLPNDRFSAERPEGSISTLTIQRTEQRDSAMYRCASSLGAGTGYTFGSGTRLTVV.

The chain has TRBV28 and TRBJ2-3; TRBD2 might be the D (6 bases). The germline V gene has CDR1 MDHEN and CDR2 SYDVKM. With 10 bases removed from V and 3 bases from J, the gap between germline ends came to 8 bases. The CDR3 has 11 residues. CDR3 amino acids: CAIRGTDTQYF. CDR3 coding DNA: TGTGCCATTCGGGGGACAGATACGCAGTATTTT.

The V call is TRBV5-4, the J call TRBJ2-7; the D is unclear. Trimming stripped 5 bases from V and 0 bases from J, with 15 bases between. This CDR3 is 15 amino acids long. Germline loops: CDR1 SGHNT, CDR2 YYREEE (reference sequence). As DNA, the CDR3 is TGTGCCAGCAGTGGGCCCGGGTGGAGCTCCTACGAGCAGTACTTC. Residues: CASSGPGWSSYEQYF.

The chain couples TRBV11-3 to TRBJ2-4, with D possibly being TRBD1 (6 bases). CDR3 length equals 14 residues. Germline loops: CDR1 SGHNT, CDR2 YENEEA. Trimming stripped 1 base from V and 9 bases from J, with 13 bases between. The chain's CDR3 is CASSLGTADGIQYF. In nucleotides, the CDR3 is TGTGCCAGCAGCTTAGGGACAGCGGATGGCATTCAGTACTTC.

The J gene is TRBJ2-7, the V gene TRBV6-1; 9 positions agree with TRBD2. Germline V gene sequence: CDR1 MNHNS, CDR2 SASEGT. V dropped 4 bases and J dropped 2; count of bases not matched to a gene: 12. This CDR3 is 17 amino acids long. This CDR3 is CASSVLRGGPRAYEQYF. For the CDR3, the DNA is TGTGCCAGCAGTGTGCTGCGGGGGGGCCCGCGCGCCTACGAGCAGTACTTC.

This clone was detected only a few times. The CDR3 bases are TGTGCCAGCAGTCATACGACAGCCGTGGGTCAGCCCCAGCATTTT. Translated: CASSHTTAVGQPQHF. The V and J genes are TRBV6-6 and TRBJ1-5; weak D call: TRBD1 (5 bases). Germline CDR1 reads MNHNY; CDR2 reads SVGAGI (reference sequence). V lost 5 bases and J 6 bases, leaving 17 bases between the germline ends. The CDR3 is made up of 15 amino acids.

This clone was seen a handful of times. This chain links TRBV11-2 with TRBJ2-2; D is possibly TRBD1 (5 bases). The CDR3 is 13 residues long. CDR1 is SGHAT and CDR2 is FQNNGV in the germline V gene. The V end lost 3 bases, the J end lost 5 bases, and 7 bases lay between the germline ends. The CDR3 spells CASSFRGTGELFF. The CDR3 coding sequence is TGTGCCAGCAGCTTTAGGGGAACCGGGGAGCTGTTTTTT.

The chain carries TRBV6-5 and TRBJ2-3; no reliable D call. Germline assignment: CDR1 MNHEY and CDR2 SVGAGI. This CDR3 comprises 15 residues. The V and J ends lost 2 bases and 6 bases respectively, with 15 bases between them. CDR3 nucleotides: TGTGCCAGCAGTTACGAGTTAGAGTCGGCGGATACGCAGTATTTT. It codes for CASSYELESADTQYF.

This clone has more than one count but fewer than ten. The chain couples TRBV5-6 to TRBJ1-2, with D uncertain. CDR3 length equals 14 residues. From germline, CDR1 is SGHDT and CDR2 YYEEEE. The V end was cut by 0 bases, the J end by 2 bases, with 8 bases between. The CDR3 nucleotides read TGTGCCAGCAGCTTGGTATCAGAGAACTATGGCTACACCTTC. This sequence encodes CASSLVSENYGYTF.

J is TRBJ1-3 and V is TRBV6-6, with a possible D match to TRBD1 (6 bases). Germline CDR1 reads MNHNY; CDR2 reads SVGAGI (reference sequence). The V end lost 0 bases, the J end lost 4 bases, and 10 bases lay between the germline ends. The CDR3 has 15 amino acids. The CDR3 bases are TGTGCCAGCAGTTACTCCAGGGGTGGAGGAAACACCATATATTTT. It yields the protein CASSYSRGGGNTIYF.

V is TRBV13 and J is TRBJ2-5, with D uncertain. Germline V lookup: CDR1 PRHDT, CDR2 FYEKMQ (reference sequence). V was trimmed by 4 bases and J by 5 bases, leaving 11 bases between them. The CDR3 contains 13 residues. The CDR3 coding sequence is TGTGCCAGCAGCTCACGGGCGTTGGAGACCCAGTACTTC. Amino acids: CASSSRALETQYF.

This rearrangement joins TRBV25-1 to TRBJ2-1; D is ambiguous. V was cut by 8 bases and J by 5 bases, with 13 bases left in between. The V gene's germline CDR1 is MGHDK and CDR2 SYGVNS. This CDR3 spans 13 amino acids. The CDR3 reads CASGYLGNNEQFF. CDR3 DNA: TGTGCCAGCGGATATCTAGGGAACAATGAGCAGTTCTTC.

The chain carries TRBV19 and TRBJ2-1, with D possibly being TRBD2 (5 bases). V gave up 5 bases and J gave up 9 bases, with 8 bases separating them. Per germline, CDR1 LNHDA and CDR2 SQIVND (reference sequence). The CDR3 runs to 11 residues. CDR3 region: CASSRGIEQFF. The CDR3 DNA reads TGTGCCAGTAGTCGGGGTATTGAGCAGTTCTTC.

This chain uses TRBV13 with TRBJ2-5; D may be TRBD1 (6 bases). The V and J ends lost 5 bases and 2 bases respectively, with 12 bases between them. Germline V gene lookup returns CDR1 PRHDT and CDR2 FYEKMQ (reference sequence). The CDR3 is 14 amino acids. The CDR3: CASSVRTVQETQYF. CDR3 in DNA: TGTGCCAGCAGCGTAAGGACAGTACAAGAGACCCAGTACTTC.

This sequence joins TRBV5-1 and TRBJ2-7; weak D call: TRBD1 (6 bases). Germline V gives CDR1 SGHRS, CDR2 YFSETQ. V was trimmed by 0 bases and J by 5 bases, leaving 15 bases between them. This CDR3 has 15 residues. DNA for the CDR3: TGCGCCAGCAGCTTGGATAGAGTTGGGGGCAACGAGCAGTACTTC. It encodes CASSLDRVGGNEQYF. Supplemented by reference TRBV5-1 and TRBJ2-7, the full variable domain reads KAGVTQTPRYLIKTRGQQVTLSCSPISGHRSVSWYQQTPGQGLQFLFEYFSETQRNKGNFPGRFSGRQFSNSRSEMNVSTLELGDSALYLCASSLDRVGGNEQYFGPGTRLTVT.

This clone appeared a few times. The J gene is TRBJ1-6, the V gene TRBV6-6; the match to TRBD1 covers 8 bases. The length of the CDR3 is 12 residues. CDR1 is MNHNY and CDR2 is SVGAGI in the germline V gene (reference sequence). V gave up 8 bases and J gave up 14 bases; unmatched junction bases: 8. The CDR3 DNA follows: TGTGCCAGCGGTGGGACAGGTTTTTCCCTCCACTTT. Residues: CASGGTGFSLHF.

This sequence joins TRBV7-9 and TRBJ1-2; D gene unclear. CDR3 length: 15 residues. Germline V lookup: CDR1 SEHNR, CDR2 FQNEAQ (reference sequence). V shed 8 bases and J shed 3 bases, with 19 bases lying between them. This chain's CDR3 is CASGSAEGLDYGYTF. CDR3 in DNA: TGTGCCAGCGGATCAGCTGAAGGACTTGACTATGGCTACACCTTC.

This clone was detected a few times. The rearrangement joins TRBV5-4 to TRBJ1-4; possible D gene TRBD1, 5 bases. This CDR3 has 17 residues. Trimming removed 4 bases from V and 11 bases from J, with 27 bases in between. CDR1 SGHNT and CDR2 YYREEE come from the germline V gene (reference sequence). In DNA, the CDR3 is TGTGCCAGCAGCAACCTCGGGGTACCTCCGAAGAAGGGGAAACTGTTTTTT. As protein: CASSNLGVPPKKGKLFF.

This clone was seen more than once but under ten times. The chain uses TRBV29-1 and TRBJ1-2; no reliable D call. The CDR3 loop spans 12 amino acids. V was cut by 3 bases and J by 4 bases, with 9 bases left in between. Germline V gives CDR1 SQVTM, CDR2 ANQGSEA. This CDR3 is CSVDVGGYGYTF. The CDR3 bases are TGCAGCGTTGATGTGGGTGGCTATGGCTACACCTTC.

The CDR3 coding sequence is TGCAGCGTTGAAAGGACAGGGGGTCGGGGAGAGACCCAGTACTTC. Encoded protein: CSVERTGGRGETQYF. The V gene is TRBV29-1, the J gene TRBJ2-5, with 10 bases fitting TRBD1. The CDR3 is 15 amino acids. Per germline, CDR1 SQVTM and CDR2 ANQGSEA. With V trimmed by 2 bases and J by 4 bases, 7 bases remained unmatched. The complete variable domain, with remaining parts taken from reference TRBV29-1 and TRBJ2-5, reads SAVISQKPSRDICQRGTSLTIQCQVDSQVTMMFWYRQQPGQSLTLIATANQGSEATYESGFVIDKFPISRPNLTFSTLTVSNMSPEDSSIYLCSVERTGGRGETQYFGPGTRLLVL.

Only a few counts were recorded for this clone. The chain employs TRBV16 and TRBJ1-2; possible D gene TRBD1, 5 bases. Germline V gene lookup returns CDR1 KGHSY and CDR2 FQNENV. This CDR3 comprises 14 residues. The germline V and J ends were trimmed by 1 base and 3 bases, with 9 bases remaining between them. The CDR3 DNA reads TGTGCCAGCAGCCAATGGCAGGGTGACTATGGCTACACCTTC. Translated, it gives CASSQWQGDYGYTF.

The gene calls are TRBV25-1 and TRBJ2-7; D may be TRBD1 or TRBD2 (5 bases each). From germline, CDR1 is MGHDK and CDR2 SYGVNS. This CDR3 region has 11 residues. V lost 5 bases and J 6 bases, leaving 8 bases between the germline ends. The CDR3, as DNA: TGTGCCAGCAGTTGGGGGATCGAGCAGTACTTC. It is translated as CASSWGIEQYF.